This TCR beta chain was sequenced in a study of cytomegalovirus exposure and HLA in healthy donors. The study, taken as a whole, reports: Roughly even sequencing depth across donors was the assumption behind the presence/absence analyses. The listing of fewer than 200 TCR beta chains classed them as cytomegalovirus-associated.

Trimming removed 3 bases at V and 8 bases at J, with 7 bases between. This CDR3 region has 11 residues. Germline CDR1 reads SGHDT; CDR2 reads YYEEEE. PCR employed 60 Vbeta and 13 Jbeta primers. Authors' methods: Unique TCR beta chains totaled 65 million to 95 million in a later count, with some 10 million of them shared. TCRdb's copy holds only in-frame clones and misses some; the assay was immunoSEQ multiplex PCR. V, J and clone size reflect that table, while D and trimming were determined from the DNA. The data contain about 73,000 clones, over 70% of them singletons. On this clone itself: The antigen remains unidentified.

The material sequenced was PBMCs. This receptor was identified in an older man in good health and CMV-seronegative. This chain connects TRBV5-6 to TRBJ2-3; a weak D match, TRBD2 (5 bases). CDR3 in DNA: TGTGCCAGCAGCTCTGCGGGTACGCAGTATTTT. Translated, it gives CASSSAGTQYF.